These 18 T cell receptor beta chains originate from one sample sequenced in a study of T cells in Graves' hyperthyroidism and ophthalmopathy. There were TCR beta CDR3 regions amplified from RNA transcripts. First-round RT-PCR of the TCR CDR3 relied on the HTBI primer set. TCRdb analysed the multiplex PCR reads with MiXCR anew, one entry per CDR3 protein. This table holds 650,000 to 800,000 distinct CDR3 sequences, about 45% found once. The specimen sequenced was peripheral blood or thyroid tissue (not recorded which). The receptor set was obtained from an adult man with Graves' disease, either hyperthyroidism or ophthalmopathy (not recorded which).

This clonotype was seen once. One end of the junction is discordant with germline, which a read error may explain. This chain joins TRBV5-4 and TRBJ1-1; D possibly corresponds to TRBD1 (6 bases). CDR1 SGHNT and CDR2 YYREEE come from the germline V gene (reference sequence). The length of the CDR3 is 16 residues. The CDR3 DNA sequence: TGTGCCGGCAGCTTGGGGAACGTCTACAGGGACCCTGCAGCTTTCTTT. Translation: CAGSLGNVYRDPAAFF.

The V and J genes are TRBV30 and TRBJ1-3; D gene uncertain. This CDR3 contains 12 residues. V was trimmed by 4 bases and J by 4 bases, leaving 8 bases between them. Germline CDR1 reads GTSNPN; CDR2 reads SVGIG (reference sequence). The CDR3 is CAWKSSGNTIYF. The CDR3, as DNA: TGTGCCTGGAAGAGCTCAGGAAACACCATATATTTT. Looking up the rest from reference TRBV30 and TRBJ1-3 gives the full variable domain: SQTIHQWPATLVQPVGSPLSLECTVEGTSNPNLYWYRQAAGRGLQLLFYSVGIGQISSEVPQNLSASRPQDRQFILSSKKLLLSDSGFYLCAWKSSGNTIYFGEGSWLTVV.

This clonotype appeared a few times. V and J are TRBV6-1 and TRBJ1-5; a weak D match, TRBD1 (6 bases). V shed 5 bases and J shed 0 bases, with 11 bases lying between them. Per germline, CDR1 MNHNS and CDR2 SASEGT. This CDR3 has 15 residues. The CDR3 is CASSTNRASNQPQHF. In DNA, the CDR3 is TGTGCCAGCAGTACTAACAGGGCTAGCAATCAGCCCCAGCATTTT.

The chain has TRBV2 and TRBJ1-5, with D possibly matching TRBD1 (6 bases). CDR3 length: 14 residues. Per the germline V gene, CDR1 is SNHLY and CDR2 is FYNNEI. The CDR3 DNA reads as TGTGCGGGCAGGGGCCTCCCTAGCAATCAGCCCCAGCATTTT. This codes for CAGRGLPSNQPQHF.

The chain is built from TRBV2 and TRBJ2-7; no definite D call. CDR3 length equals 15 residues. V was cut by 0 bases and J by 4 bases, with 13 bases left in between. Looked up from germline, CDR1 is SNHLY and CDR2 is FYNNEI. The CDR3 here is CASSEALGEAYEQYF. CDR3 DNA: TGTGCCAGCAGTGAAGCGCTTGGGGAAGCTTACGAGCAGTACTTC.

V gene TRBV7-6 combines with J gene TRBJ1-1; possible D gene TRBD1, 5 bases. Per germline, CDR1 SGHVS and CDR2 FNYEAQ. The CDR3 length is 15 residues. Trimming left V 5 bases short and J 1 base short, with 14 bases between. The CDR3 sequence is CASSEEVTENTEAFF. The CDR3 DNA reads as TGTGCCAGCAGCGAAGAGGTGACAGAGAACACTGAAGCTTTCTTT. The full variable domain, in which reference TRBV7-6 and TRBJ1-1 provide the parts outside the CDR3, is GAGVSQSPRYKVTKRGQDVALRCDPISGHVSLYWYRQALGQGPEFLTYFNYEAQQDKSGLPNDRFSAERPEGSISTLTIQRTEQRDSAMYRCASSEEVTENTEAFFGQGTRLTVV.

Details on this clonotype: A read error is likely, as this CDR3 ends without the conserved phenylalanine or tryptophan. The DNA is left out, because the CDR3 cannot be placed on it with certainty; the CDR3 is given as TCRdb lists it. This chain's CDR3 is CASSSTRIY. The chain has TRBV7-8 and TRBJ1-1. Looked up from germline, CDR1 is SGHVS and CDR2 is FQNEAQ. From its first to its last residue, the CDR3 has 9 amino acids.

The CDR3 here is CASRSSADGTSSGAFF. CDR3 coding DNA: TGTGCCAGCAGATCGAGCGCGGATGGGACCTCATCCGGAGCTTTCTTT. The V call is TRBV12-3 or TRBV12-4, the J call TRBJ1-1; tentatively, D is TRBD1 (5 bases). V was cut by 6 bases and J by 10 bases, with 27 bases left in between. This CDR3 spans 16 amino acids.

Ten or more counts support this clonotype. The J gene is TRBJ1-2, the V gene TRBV20-1; D is ambiguous. The V end was cut by 3 bases, the J end by 6 bases, with 2 bases between. The germline CDR1 and CDR2 sequences are DFQATT and SNEGSKA (reference sequence). CDR3 length: 9 residues. CDR3 region: CSASDGYTF. The CDR3 coding sequence is TGCAGTGCTAGCGATGGCTACACCTTC.

This clonotype was seen many times. The chain is built from TRBV24-1 and TRBJ2-5; no clear D gene. The germline V gene encodes CDR1 KGHDR and CDR2 SFDVKD. V lost 7 bases and J 7 bases, leaving 12 bases between the germline ends. This CDR3 region has 12 residues. The CDR3 spells CATSDEFGTQYF. For the CDR3, the DNA is TGTGCCACCAGCGACGAGTTTGGGACCCAGTACTTC.

The gene calls are TRBV20-1 and TRBJ2-5, with 8 bases matching TRBD1. The CDR3 contains 15 residues. Per the germline V gene, CDR1 is DFQATT and CDR2 is SNEGSKA (reference sequence). V was pared by 3 bases and J by 9 bases, with 15 bases of the junction left unmatched. The CDR3 DNA is TGCAGTGCTAGTGGGGGCAGGGGGCTTTCTCAGCCCCAGTACTTC. Its translation: CSASGGRGLSQPQYF.

This clonotype was recorded only once. With a much larger clone just one base away, this may be a read error. The chain couples TRBV6-1 to TRBJ2-7, with D perhaps matching TRBD1 (5 bases). From germline, CDR1 is MNHNS and CDR2 SASEGT. The CDR3 loop spans 12 amino acids. DNA of the CDR3: TGTGCCAGCAGCCGATCAGGGCGCGAGCAGTGCTTC. Translated, it gives CASSRSGREQCF.

This chain uses TRBV9 with TRBJ2-7, with D possibly being TRBD1 (6 bases). The CDR3 is made up of 14 amino acids. Germline-derived CDR1 and CDR2 are SGDLS and YYNGEE. Between the trimmed V and J ends, which lost 0 bases and 5 bases, there was a span of 12 bases. CDR3 nucleotide sequence: TGTGCCAGCAGCGTAGAGAGGGGGACACACGAGCAGTACTTC. Protein product: CASSVERGTHEQYF. The whole variable domain, filled in from reference TRBV9 and TRBJ2-7, reads DSGVTQTPKHLITATGQRVTLRCSPRSGDLSVYWYQQSLDQGLQFLIQYYNGEERAKGNILERFSAQQFPDLHSELNLSSLELGDSALYFCASSVERGTHEQYFGPGTRLTVT.

As concerns this clonotype: This may be a read error: a much more frequent sequence differs by one nucleotide. The chain combines TRBV7-9 with TRBJ2-7; D might be TRBD2 (5 bases). Looked up from germline, CDR1 is SEHNR and CDR2 is FQNEAQ (reference sequence). The CDR3 contains 15 residues. DNA of the CDR3: TGTGCCGGCAGCCCACGAGCGGTAAGCTCCTACGAGCAGTACTTC. It encodes CAGSPRAVSSYEQYF.

The chain combines TRBV25-1 with TRBJ1-1; 7 nucleotides agree with TRBD1. CDR3 size: 13 residues. Germline CDR1 is MGHDK and CDR2 is SYGVNS. V was clipped by 6 bases and J by 5 bases; unmatched bases: 6. The DNA of the CDR3 is TGTGCCAGCAGCTTGAGGGGGCTAACTGAAGCTTTCTTT. Its translation is CASSLRGLTEAFF.

This clonotype has a count of ten or more. The chain joins TRBV24-1 to TRBJ1-1, with 10 bases that match TRBD1. From germline, CDR1 is KGHDR and CDR2 SFDVKD. This CDR3 has 14 residues. With 8 bases clipped from V and 2 bases from J, the junction kept 4 bases outside the gene matches. CDR3 sequence reads: CATKDRGINTEAFF. The CDR3 DNA is TGTGCCACCAAGGACAGGGGGATAAACACTGAAGCTTTCTTT.

This clonotype was recorded at least ten times. The chain uses TRBV7-9 and TRBJ2-6; tentatively, D is TRBD1 or TRBD2 (5 bases each). CDR1 and CDR2 (germline): SEHNR, FQNEAQ (reference sequence). Trimming shortened V by 1 base and J by 1 base, and 11 bases separated the two germline ends. This CDR3 spans 17 amino acids. This CDR3 is CASSLVRGLSGANVLTF. The CDR3 DNA is TGTGCCAGCAGCTTAGTACGGGGCCTATCTGGGGCCAACGTCCTGACTTTC.

This clonotype has more than one count but fewer than ten. The chain links TRBV7-2 to TRBJ1-3, with 9 bases fitting TRBD1. This CDR3 has 16 residues. Per germline, CDR1 SGHTA and CDR2 FQGNSA. V lost 5 bases, J lost 0 bases, and 5 bases stayed unmatched. CDR3 nucleotides: TGTGCCAGCAGCAATACAGGGGGCGCCTCTGGAAACACCATATATTTT. Encoded protein: CASSNTGGASGNTIYF.